A selection of T cell receptor beta chains follows, all from one sample in a study of blood T cell repertoires in COVID-19. TCRdb's table, derived via immunoSEQ multiplex PCR, lists solely in-frame clones and lacks some. The sample includes about 79,000 clones, around 89% of them seen just once. Specimen: peripheral blood. The source is a man between 65 and 85 years old with active or convalescent COVID-19. The CDR3 runs from the conserved cysteine through the conserved F or W. A D gene is named only where the DNA matches it firmly. Size is stated for part of the rows, as once, few or many counts, or as a class when the clone is expanded.

clone_size j_call d_call v_call cdr3_nt cdr3_aa
- TRBJ1-5 - TRBV7-2 TGTGCCAGCAGCTCCCAGGTAGGCTCCCAGCCCCAGCATTTT CASSSQVGSQPQHF
- TRBJ2-2 TRBD2 TRBV9 TGTGCCAGCAGACTAGCGGCGAACACCGGGGAGCTGTTTTTT CASRLAANTGELFF
- TRBJ2-3 - TRBV19 TGTGCCAGTAGCCGGGAGTTTAGGTCAGATACGCAGTATTTT CASSREFRSDTQYF
- TRBJ2-7 TRBD2 TRBV6-6 TGTGCCAGCACCTCGGGGGGGTGGGGCGAGCAGTACTTC CASTSGGWGEQYF
- TRBJ1-2 TRBD1 TRBV2 TGTGCCAGCAACGGACAGGGTAATAACTATGGCTACACCTTC CASNGQGNNYGYTF
- TRBJ1-5 - TRBV30 TGTGCCTGGAGTGGAAAAGGGGGAAGTTTTCAGCCCCAGCATTTT CAWSGKGGSFQPQHF
few TRBJ2-7 TRBD2 TRBV5-4 TGTGCCAGCAGCTCTCGGGCTAGCGGGAGACAGCAGTACTTC CASSSRASGRQQYF
- TRBJ1-2 TRBD1 TRBV5-1 TGCGCCAGCAGCATCCGACAGGGGGCGAACTATGGCTACACCTTC CASSIRQGANYGYTF
once TRBJ1-1 - TRBV5-6 TGTGCCAGCAGCGAGGGACAAGAAGCTTTCTTT CASSEGQEAFF
- TRBJ2-3 - TRBV27 TGTGCCAGCAGTTTATTCTGGGGCGCGTTGTCCGATACGCAGTATTTT CASSLFWGALSDTQYF
- TRBJ1-5 - TRBV19 TGTGCCAGTAGTATCCGGGAGAATCAGCCCCAGCATTTT CASSIRENQPQHF
- TRBJ1-4 TRBD1 TRBV19 TGTGCCAGTTTGGACAGGGGTAAAGAAAAACTGTTTTTT CASLDRGKEKLFF
- TRBJ1-2 - TRBV7-9 TGTGCCAGCAGCTCACAGCTGGCATCCAACTATGGCTACACCTTC CASSSQLASNYGYTF
- TRBJ2-7 TRBD2 TRBV18 TGTGCCAGCTCAGAAACCGGGACCCGGGGGGACGAGCAGTACTTC CASSETGTRGDEQYF
- TRBJ1-1 - TRBV6-6 TGTGCCAGCAGCAACACGGGACTAGGGAACACTGAAGCTTTCTTT CASSNTGLGNTEAFF
- TRBJ2-7 - TRBV4-2 TGTGCCAGCAGCCAAACAGAAAGAACCTACGAGCAGTACTTC CASSQTERTYEQYF
- TRBJ1-2 TRBD1 TRBV19 TGTGCCAGTAGTGGTCCGGGACAGTCCTATGGCTACACCTTC CASSGPGQSYGYTF
- TRBJ2-3 TRBD2 TRBV15 TGTGCCACCAGCAGGGGGGTTCTAGCGGGAGTCCTTCGAGATACGCAGTATTTT CATSRGVLAGVLRDTQYF
- TRBJ1-4 - TRBV18 TGTGCCAGCTCACCACAGGGGCTTGCAACTAATGAAAAACTGTTTTTT CASSPQGLATNEKLFF
- TRBJ1-1 - TRBV16 TGTGCCAGCAGCCATAGTCCGGGGGGTGGGACTGAAGCTTTCTTT CASSHSPGGGTEAFF
once TRBJ1-1 TRBD1 TRBV9 TGTGCCAGCAGCAAAACAACGACAGGGAGAACTGAAGCTTTCTTT CASSKTTTGRTEAFF
few TRBJ2-1 - TRBV5-1 TGCGCCAGCAGCTTAGGAGAAGGTGAGCAGTTCTTC CASSLGEGEQFF
- TRBJ1-5 TRBD1 TRBV18 TGTGCCAGCTCACCACCTGACAGGGCTGGGAGCAATCAGCCCCAGCATTTT CASSPPDRAGSNQPQHF
- TRBJ2-7 - TRBV19 TGTGCCAGTAGTAATTTTAACGAGCAGTACTTC CASSNFNEQYF
- TRBJ1-5 - TRBV19 TGTGCCAGTACGTCAGGGCTTAGCAATCAGCCCCAGCATTTT CASTSGLSNQPQHF